The 29 T cell receptor beta chains below come from one sample, sequenced in a study of control samples from healthy donors and cancer patients. TCRdb keeps only in-frame clones here, not all; method: immunoSEQ multiplex PCR. The table shows 80,000 to 100,000 clones, with roughly 92% occurring only once. Sequences were obtained from blood. Receptors originate from a human donor in good health. The donor label of this sample is uncertain.

The V call is TRBV27, the J call TRBJ2-1, with TRBD2 matching 14 bases. The germline V gene has CDR1 MNHEY and CDR2 SMNVEV (reference sequence). CDR3 length: 15 residues. J was trimmed by 6 bases and V by 4 bases; bases with no gene match: 2. CDR3 protein: CASSYGTSGGNEQFF. Here the CDR3 DNA reads TGTGCCAGCAGTTACGGGACTAGCGGGGGCAATGAGCAGTTCTTC.

The chain couples TRBV11-2 to TRBJ2-7; D is possibly TRBD1 or TRBD2 (5 bases each). This CDR3 has 14 residues. Germline V gene data show CDR1 as SGHAT and CDR2 as FQNNGV. V was shortened by 1 base and J by 4 bases, with 11 bases between the two germline ends. The CDR3 sequence: CASSLARESYEQYV. The CDR3 coding sequence is TGTGCCAGCAGCTTAGCCAGGGAGTCGTACGAGCAGTACGTC.

This clone appeared a few times. The chain recombines TRBV28 with TRBJ1-2; unclear D gene. CDR3 size: 12 residues. Trimming took 8 bases from V and 1 from J, leaving 8 bases between them. The germline CDR1 and CDR2 sequences are MDHEN and SYDVKM. The CDR3, as DNA: TGTGCCAGCGATGGAGTTAACTATGGCTACACCTTC. Its translation: CASDGVNYGYTF.

This clone was counted once. The chain is built from TRBV11-2 and TRBJ1-5, with D unresolved. Trimming removed 0 bases at V and 4 bases at J, with 4 bases between. This CDR3 is built from 13 residues. Germline V gives CDR1 SGHAT, CDR2 FQNNGV. CDR3 loop: CASSLETNQPQHF. The DNA for the CDR3 is TGTGCCAGCAGCTTAGAGACGAATCAGCCCCAGCATTTT.

The chain combines TRBV24-1 with TRBJ2-6; D is ambiguous. This CDR3 is built from 17 residues. Germline V gives CDR1 KGHDR, CDR2 SFDVKD. The V end was cut by 9 bases, the J end by 4 bases, with 21 bases between. CDR3 bases: TGTGCCACCCCGGACCCACTACAACCCGAAGGGGCCAACGTCCTGACTTTC. It encodes CATPDPLQPEGANVLTF.

The chain carries TRBV9 and TRBJ2-3; the match to TRBD2 covers 9 bases. The ends lost 2 bases at V and 6 bases at J; junction bases unmatched: 4. Germline V CDR1 and CDR2: SGDLS, YYNGEE. The CDR3 loop spans 14 amino acids. Here the CDR3 DNA reads TGTGCCAGCAGCGTGCGGGGGGGCCACGATACGCAGTATTTT. As protein: CASSVRGGHDTQYF.

The chain couples TRBV2 to TRBJ2-5; TRBD2 aligns across 9 bases. V lost 2 bases to trimming and J lost 4 bases; unmatched junction nucleotides: 5. The CDR3 runs to 15 residues. Germline CDR1 is SNHLY and CDR2 is FYNNEI. CDR3 sequence (DNA): TGTGCCAGCAGTGAATTCTCGCGGGGGGGAGAGACCCAGTACTTC. It encodes CASSEFSRGGETQYF.

The genes are TRBV12-3 or TRBV12-4 and TRBJ2-7; D gene uncertain. The CDR3 has 13 residues. The V end lost 3 bases, the J end lost 1 base, and 7 bases lay between the germline ends. The CDR3 DNA is TGTGCCAGCAGTTTTGAAGGTTCCTACGAGCAGTACTTC. As protein: CASSFEGSYEQYF.

This chain connects TRBV30 to TRBJ2-7; 7 nucleotides align to TRBD2. This CDR3 spans 13 amino acids. J was trimmed by 9 bases and V by 0 bases; bases with no gene match: 8. Germline V gene data show CDR1 as GTSNPN and CDR2 as SVGIG (reference sequence). In DNA form, the CDR3 reads TGTGCCTGGAGTGTAGTTCTGGGGAGGGGGCAGTACTTC. Its protein is CAWSVVLGRGQYF.

CDR3 bases: TGTGCCAGCAGCTTGTACGGGACAGACCAGTTTCGCGGCTACACCTTC. As protein: CASSLYGTDQFRGYTF. The J gene is TRBJ1-2, the V gene TRBV5-4; the match to TRBD1 covers 7 bases. Germline V CDR1 and CDR2: SGHNT, YYREEE (reference sequence). This CDR3 is 16 amino acids long. V shed 1 base, J shed 8 bases, and the junction held 14 bases outside the gene matches.

The chain is built from TRBV30 and TRBJ1-5; the D gene is possibly TRBD1 (6 bases). Looked up from germline, CDR1 is GTSNPN and CDR2 is SVGIG (reference sequence). This CDR3 is 16 amino acids long. Trimming removed 1 base from V and 6 bases from J, with 19 bases in between. The CDR3 sequence: CAWSASPRGIGQPQHF. The CDR3 coding sequence is TGTGCCTGGAGTGCCTCGCCGAGGGGGATTGGTCAGCCCCAGCATTTT.

This rearrangement joins TRBV7-2 to TRBJ2-3; 11 bases line up with TRBD2. The germline V gene has CDR1 SGHTA and CDR2 FQGNSA. The trim removed 1 base at V and 5 bases at J, leaving 2 bases unmatched. The CDR3 extends over 15 amino acids. CDR3 sequence: CASSLGLAGGDTQYF. DNA of the CDR3: TGTGCCAGCAGCTTAGGGCTAGCGGGGGGAGATACGCAGTATTTT.

The V call is TRBV5-1, the J call TRBJ2-3, with D perhaps TRBD1 or TRBD2 (6 bases each). The CDR3 runs 17 residues. Germline-derived CDR1 and CDR2 are SGHRS and YFSETQ. Trimming shortened V by 5 bases and J by 6 bases, and 25 bases separated the two germline ends. CDR3 DNA sequence: TGCGCCAGCAGTCTGCAGGGGCGGCCGGCGGCGGGGGATACGCAGTATTTT. Translating gives CASSLQGRPAAGDTQYF.

V is TRBV5-1 and J is TRBJ1-5; D ambiguous. The germline V gene has CDR1 SGHRS and CDR2 YFSETQ. The CDR3 consists of 15 residues. The germline V and J ends were trimmed by 0 bases and 3 bases, with 10 bases remaining between them. The CDR3 DNA follows: TGCGCCAGCAGCTTGGAGGGCCACCTCAATCAGCCCCAGCATTTT. This sequence encodes CASSLEGHLNQPQHF. Combining the CDR3 with reference TRBV5-1 and TRBJ1-5 gives the whole variable domain KAGVTQTPRYLIKTRGQQVTLSCSPISGHRSVSWYQQTPGQGLQFLFEYFSETQRNKGNFPGRFSGRQFSNSRSEMNVSTLELGDSALYLCASSLEGHLNQPQHFGDGTRLSIL.

The rearrangement links TRBV5-1 to TRBJ1-1; maybe TRBD1 (6 bases). The V and J ends lost 3 bases and 7 bases respectively, with 22 bases between them. This CDR3 region has 16 residues. Germline CDR1 reads SGHRS; CDR2 reads YFSETQ. The CDR3 here is CASSSIGQGGNDEAFF. In DNA form, the CDR3 reads TGCGCCAGCAGCTCCATAGGACAAGGGGGGAATGATGAAGCTTTCTTT.

The chain couples TRBV5-4 to TRBJ1-2, with D possibly matching TRBD1 (5 bases). Per the germline V gene, CDR1 is SGHNT and CDR2 is YYREEE (reference sequence). CDR3 length: 13 amino acids. V dropped 5 bases and J dropped 4 bases, with 12 bases sitting between them. The CDR3 here is CASRLQGPYGYTF. The CDR3 nucleotides read TGTGCCAGCAGACTCCAGGGTCCCTATGGCTACACCTTC.

In its sample, this clone was seen once. The V call is TRBV5-1, the J call TRBJ1-2; a possible D gene is TRBD1 (6 bases). The CDR3 totals 15 residues. Looked up from germline, CDR1 is SGHRS and CDR2 is YFSETQ. The germline V and J ends were trimmed by 0 bases and 2 bases, with 11 bases remaining between them. CDR3 DNA sequence: TGCGCCAGCAGCTTGGGGGACACAGGGAACTATGGCTACACCTTC. It encodes CASSLGDTGNYGYTF.

The rearrangement joins TRBV28 to TRBJ1-6; perhaps TRBD1 as D (5 bases). V dropped 7 bases and J dropped 9 bases, with 16 bases sitting between them. The CDR3 loop spans 14 amino acids. Germline V CDR1 and CDR2: MDHEN, SYDVKM. The CDR3 DNA reads TGTGCCAGCAACCGAGAAGGGGTCTCTTCACCCCTCCACTTT. The encoded protein is CASNREGVSSPLHF.

This chain joins TRBV7-6 and TRBJ1-5; TRBD1 matches 9 bases. Germline CDR1 is SGHVS and CDR2 is FNYEAQ. The CDR3 is 17 amino acids. The junction had 14 bases not matched to a gene; V was cut back by 5 bases and J by 6 bases. The DNA of the CDR3 is TGTGCCAGCAGCACGGGGACAGGGTCGGATGGGAGTCAGCCCCAGCATTTT. Its translation is CASSTGTGSDGSQPQHF.

This clone occurred once. The J gene is TRBJ2-3, the V gene TRBV6-5; no reliable D call. Germline V gene lookup returns CDR1 MNHEY and CDR2 SVGAGI. This CDR3 contains 13 residues. V was shortened by 2 bases and J by 3 bases, with 6 bases between the two germline ends. Written as DNA, the CDR3 is TGTGCCAGCAGTTACATTGGTACAGATACGCAGTATTTT. It is translated as CASSYIGTDTQYF.

This clone has only one observation. The chain joins TRBV7-2 to TRBJ1-6, with 7 bases lining up with TRBD1. The CDR3 totals 17 residues. Germline V gene data show CDR1 as SGHTA and CDR2 as FQGNSA. The V gene end was trimmed by 4 bases and the J gene end by 3 bases; junction bases not matched to a gene: 9. The CDR3 DNA sequence: TGTGCCAGCAGCTCAACGACAGGGAGGGTCTATAATTCACCCCTCCACTTT. This codes for CASSSTTGRVYNSPLHF.

The chain recombines TRBV5-1 with TRBJ2-3; D is unclear. The V end was cut by 0 bases, the J end by 0 bases, with 5 bases between. Germline V gives CDR1 SGHRS, CDR2 YFSETQ. The CDR3 sequence is 14 residues long. This CDR3 is CASSLEESTDTQYF. DNA of the CDR3: TGCGCCAGCAGCTTGGAGGAGAGCACAGATACGCAGTATTTT.

Turning to this clone: Compared with germline, one end of the junction differs, possibly owing to a read error. The chain carries TRBV7-9 and TRBJ2-3, with D uncertain. This CDR3 spans 14 amino acids. The germline V gene encodes CDR1 SEHNR and CDR2 FQNEAQ (reference sequence). CDR3 DNA sequence: TGTACCAGCAGTCCCATTTTAGCAACGGATACGCAGTATTTT. Its translation: CTSSPILATDTQYF.

The V and J genes are TRBV9 and TRBJ1-2; D is ambiguous. V lost 0 bases to trimming and J lost 1 base, with 10 bases between them. Germline V gene data show CDR1 as SGDLS and CDR2 as YYNGEE. The CDR3 extends over 15 amino acids. The chain's CDR3 is CASSVELSSNYGYTF. The CDR3 DNA follows: TGTGCCAGCAGCGTAGAATTATCAAGTAACTATGGCTACACCTTC.

This clone has a handful of counts. The chain is built from TRBV7-6 and TRBJ2-3; 9 bases are a match to TRBD1. Germline values: CDR1 SGHVS, CDR2 FNYEAQ. This CDR3 has 16 amino acids. After removal of 2 bases from V and 3 bases from J, the junction contained 6 bases not matched to a gene. DNA of the CDR3: TGTGCCAGCAGCTTAACGAACAGGGGGCTTACAGATACGCAGTATTTT. Its protein is CASSLTNRGLTDTQYF.

The genes are TRBV10-3 and TRBJ2-6, with 8 positions matching TRBD1. Germline assignment: CDR1 ENHRY and CDR2 SYGVKD. The J segment lost 4 bases and the V segment lost 6 bases, leaving 11 bases of the junction unmatched. This CDR3 region has 17 residues. Here the CDR3 reads CAIRPTGATRGANVLTF. Written as DNA, the CDR3 is TGTGCCATCAGACCGACAGGGGCGACGAGAGGGGCCAACGTCCTGACTTTC.

The genes are TRBV27 and TRBJ2-1; TRBD1 aligns across 10 bases. This CDR3 region has 14 residues. From germline, CDR1 is MNHEY and CDR2 SMNVEV (reference sequence). The V gene end was trimmed by 2 bases and the J gene end by 5 bases; junction bases not matched to a gene: 0. As DNA, the CDR3 is TGTGCCAGCAGTTTAGGACAGGGGGACAATGAGCAGTTCTTC. Protein: CASSLGQGDNEQFF.

This rearrangement joins TRBV5-6 to TRBJ2-3; maybe TRBD2 (5 bases). V lost 1 base and J lost 1, with 16 bases in between. The CDR3 consists of 17 residues. Germline V CDR1 and CDR2: SGHDT, YYEEEE. Written as DNA, the CDR3 is TGTGCCAGCAGCTTGCCTACCCGGTTGCGGGGCACAGATACGCAGTATTTT. Amino acids: CASSLPTRLRGTDTQYF.

V usage is TRBV6-5 and J usage is TRBJ2-7; 7 bases align to TRBD1. The CDR3 covers 14 residues. V was clipped by 3 bases and J by 3 bases; unmatched bases: 5. CDR1 and CDR2 from the germline V gene are MNHEY and SVGAGI. The CDR3 region is CASSYSRDSYEQYF. CDR3 in DNA: TGTGCCAGCAGTTATTCCCGGGACAGCTACGAGCAGTACTTC.